This TCR beta chain was sequenced in a study of T-cell memory formation after mild COVID-19. TCRdb re-derived calls from the 5' RACE reads in MiXCR, one entry per CDR3 protein. The table records about 350,000 distinct CDR3 sequences, approximately 13% of them present only once. The CDR3 length is 16 residues. V lost 4 bases and J 6 bases, leaving 20 bases between the germline ends. Sequenced material: PBMCs or a T cell subset sorted from them (not recorded which). This TCR was sampled from a man aged 18 to 29 who had mild COVID-19 (a few samples of this study predate the infection). Cell type and time point are not known. The chain couples TRBV5-3 to TRBJ2-1; D ambiguous. TRBV5-3 is annotated as an ORF whose role is uncertain. CDR3 in DNA: TGTGCCAGAAGCAGACACCGGGCCCCAGGTAGCAATGAGCAGTTCTTC. Protein: CARSRHRAPGSNEQFF.